This T cell receptor beta chain came from a study of T-cell memory formation after mild COVID-19 (dated by TCRdb to 2020 to 2022). In terms of the full investigation: TCR sequence clusters from the two donors were found to be largely donor specific. Two young, previously healthy adult volunteers made up the cohort, one male and one female. T-cell clones expanding and contracting after mild COVID-19 in a couple of donors were tracked by longitudinal TCRalpha and TCRbeta repertoire sequencing.

This clonotype was found a few times. Its antigen remains undetermined. Per-base qualities were not stored, and no clone one base away is much larger. PBMCs were isolated by Ficoll-Paque density gradient centrifugation. TCRdb records Illumina NovaSeq 6000 as the sequencer. TCRalpha and TCRbeta cDNA libraries were constructed by 5'RACE with constant-segment primers, with sample barcodes and unique molecular identifiers being introduced. RNA was extracted from every sample with Trizol reagent. Library amplification was performed in two PCR steps, and a second sample barcode and Illumina TruSeq adapters were introduced in the second step. The libraries were sequenced on an Illumina NovaSeq using 2 x 150 bp paired-end reads. From the authors' description of their analysis: Reads were demultiplexed and collapsed into UMI-guided consensus sequences with migec v1.2.7. With mixcr v2.1.11, UMI consensuses were aligned to TRA and TRB V and J templates and assembled into clonotypes. A clonotype was counted as expanded or contracted only when both edgeR and NoisET called the clonotype significant, with the noise models trained on biological replicates. edgeR calls used a false discovery rate-adjusted p below 0.01 and a log2 fold-change threshold of 1. PCA with hierarchical clustering of max-normalized trajectories of the 1000 most abundant clonotypes was used as exploratory dynamics analysis. Each responding clone was given a CD4 or CD8 phenotype based on the CD4+ and CD8+ repertoires, which had been sequenced separately. TCRdb reanalyzed the raw reads on its own, using fastp at Q25 for trimming and MiXCR for clone calling, and kept in-frame beta chains. Every entry covers one CDR3 protein and lists the most common genes and DNA from its rows. V and J calls and clone size were set by TCRdb, not the authors. Within this sample are 140,000 or so distinct CDR3 sequences, with 13% to 15% of them counted one time only. The top ten clones comprise about 26% of the sample.

Points the paper makes about the study in general: Some responding clones were detected in pre-infection memory, suggesting pre-existing cross-reactive memory T cells joined the SARS-CoV-2 response. Only two mild cases were covered in the study, and larger cohorts including severe cases with pre-infection samples were considered necessary. Balanced CD4/CD8 phenotypes were observed for clones contracting from day 15 to 85, whereas a bias towards CD4+ was observed for a second wave of clones expanding from day 15 to 37. SARS-CoV-2 specificity was not confirmed for the second-wave clones peaking on day 37. Contracting CD4+ clones appeared mostly in the CM and EM memory subsets, whereas CD8+ clones were enriched in EMRA.

Material: PBMCs or a T cell subset sorted from them (not recorded which). The receptor's source is an adult woman who had mild COVID-19 (a few samples of this study predate the infection). The sample titles of this study are shuffled in the database, so cell type and time point are left out; the donor was told from shared clones.

The CDR3 amino acid sequence is: CASRESGGLNTEAFF. The DNA is TGTGCCAGCAGAGAATCTGGGGGGCTGAACACTGAAGCTTTCTTT. The chain couples TRBV7-9 to TRBJ1-1; TRBD1 could be the D gene, as 6 bases match. The CDR3 contains 15 residues, cysteine and phenylalanine counted. Only the CDR3 DNA stays, 45 bases, in frame from base 1. CDR1 and CDR2 are drawn from the germline V gene (reference sequence): SEHNR, FQNEAQ. V gives up 6 bases and J gives up 0 bases, and the segment between their germline ends measures 14 bases. Beyond the CDR3, the reference TRBV7-9 and TRBJ1-1 genes provide the residues; the full variable domain reads: DTGVSQNPRHKITKRGQNVTFRCDPISEHNRLYWYRQTLGQGPEFLTYFQNEAQLEKSRLLSDRFSAERPKGSFSTLEIQRTEQGDSAMYLCASRESGGLNTEAFFGQGTRLTVV.